One TCR beta chain is described in this entry. V shed 4 bases and J 7 bases; nucleotides not matched to a gene: 7. There are 16 residues in the CDR3. In germline, CDR1 is SGHTA, CDR2 FQGNSA. The data originate from a study of blood T cell repertoires in COVID-19. Whole-study context: COVID-19 samples, acute and convalescent, were from the United States, Italy and Spain. Sources were T cells, B-cell-depleted T cells, or PBMCs; the material itself was cDNA or gDNA.

In the original workflow: Nucleated cell counts were estimated from reference gene primer amplification. Measured with immunoSEQ multiplex PCR; TCRdb has only the in-frame clones, and not every one. For V, J and clone size, that table is used; D and trimming come from the DNA. This sample has roughly 35,000 clones; 93% occur once, and the top ten carry under 6.5%. The chain is built from TRBV7-2 and TRBJ2-1, with 13 bases lining up with TRBD2. The TCR sequence derives from a human donor in a cohort sampled during active COVID-19. The specimen sequenced was peripheral blood. CDR3 loop: CASSSLAGGKANEQFF. As DNA, the CDR3 is TGTGCCAGCAGCTCACTAGCGGGAGGGAAAGCAAATGAGCAGTTCTTC.